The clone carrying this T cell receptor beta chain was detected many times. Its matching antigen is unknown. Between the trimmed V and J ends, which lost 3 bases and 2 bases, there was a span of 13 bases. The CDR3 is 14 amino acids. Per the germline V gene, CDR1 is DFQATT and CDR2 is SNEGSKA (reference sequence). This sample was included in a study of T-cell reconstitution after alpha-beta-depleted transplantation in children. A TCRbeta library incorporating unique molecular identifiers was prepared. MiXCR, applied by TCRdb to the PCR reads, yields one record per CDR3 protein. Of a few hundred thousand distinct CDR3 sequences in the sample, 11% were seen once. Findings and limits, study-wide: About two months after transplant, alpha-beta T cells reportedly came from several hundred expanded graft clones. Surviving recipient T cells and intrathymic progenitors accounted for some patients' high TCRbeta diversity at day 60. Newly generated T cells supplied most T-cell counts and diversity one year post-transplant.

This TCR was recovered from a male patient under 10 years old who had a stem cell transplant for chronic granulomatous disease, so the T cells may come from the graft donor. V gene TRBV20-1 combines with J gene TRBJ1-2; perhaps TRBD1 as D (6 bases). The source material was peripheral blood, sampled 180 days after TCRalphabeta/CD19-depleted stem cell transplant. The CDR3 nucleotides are TGCAGTGCTAGGCGGGACAAGGGGAACTATGGCTACACCTTC. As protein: CSARRDKGNYGYTF.